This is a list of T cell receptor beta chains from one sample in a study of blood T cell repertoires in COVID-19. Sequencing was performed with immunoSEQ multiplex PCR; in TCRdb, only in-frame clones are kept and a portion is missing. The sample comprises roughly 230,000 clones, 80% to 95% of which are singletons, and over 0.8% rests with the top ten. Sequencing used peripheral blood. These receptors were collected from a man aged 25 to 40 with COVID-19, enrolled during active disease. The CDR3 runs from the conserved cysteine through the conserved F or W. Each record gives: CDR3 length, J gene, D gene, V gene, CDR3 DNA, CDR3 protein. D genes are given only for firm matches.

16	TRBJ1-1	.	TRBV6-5	TGTGCCAGCAGTTATCGTGAGCTTCAGGGTTCGAGTGAAGCTTTCTTT	CASSYRELQGSSEAFF
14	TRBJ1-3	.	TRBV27	TGTGCCAGCAGACCACGCCAGGGGGGAAACACCATATATTTT	CASRPRQGGNTIYF
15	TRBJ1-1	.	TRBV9	TGTGCCAGCAGCGTAGTGGAGATTACGAACACTGAAGCTTTCTTT	CASSVVEITNTEAFF
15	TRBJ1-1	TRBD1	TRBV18	TGTGCCAGCTCAAGGACAGGGGACTCGAACACTGAAGCTTTCTTT	CASSRTGDSNTEAFF
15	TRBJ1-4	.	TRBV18	TGTGCCAGCTCACCGTTACTTGCAACTAATGAAAAACTGTTTTTT	CASSPLLATNEKLFF
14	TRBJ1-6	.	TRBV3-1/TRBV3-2	TGTGCCAGCGTACAAGGGGGGGCAAATTCACCCCTCCACTTT	CASVQGGANSPLHF
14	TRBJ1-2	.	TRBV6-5	TGTGCCAGCAGTCAGATCGGACAGATCTATGGCTACACCTTC	CASSQIGQIYGYTF
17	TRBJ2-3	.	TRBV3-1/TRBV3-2	TGTGCCAGCAGCCAAGATAAGGGGGGGACAAGCACAGATACGCAGTATTTT	CASSQDKGGTSTDTQYF
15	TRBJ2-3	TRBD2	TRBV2	TGTGCCAGCAGCGGACTAGCGGGGGCATCAGATACGCAGTATTTT	CASSGLAGASDTQYF
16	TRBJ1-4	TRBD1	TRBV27	TGTGCCAGCAGTTTATACAGTCCAGGGGGAGGTGAAAAACTGTTTTTT	CASSLYSPGGGEKLFF
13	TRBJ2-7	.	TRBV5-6	TGTGCCAGCGGCCGGCAGGGAGGACACGAGCAGTACTTC	CASGRQGGHEQYF
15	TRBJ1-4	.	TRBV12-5	TGTGCTAGTGGTTTGACCTCTGGGCTTAATGAAAAACTGTTTTTT	CASGLTSGLNEKLFF